The text below deals with one T cell receptor (beta chain). Antigen: not known. Germline V gives CDR1 MNHEY, CDR2 SVGEGT. Deletions cut 6 bases from V and 3 bases from J, with 18 bases between. The CDR3 runs to 15 residues. These data come from a study of identical twins. The study's findings and limits: Reduced insertions were recorded for abundant cord blood beta clonotypes, with no such pattern in memory repertoires.

A universal primer site was incorporated via template switching, and the cDNA contained unique molecular identifiers. MiXCR, run by TCRdb on the 5' RACE reads, gives a single entry per CDR3 protein. Of 400,000 to 550,000 distinct CDR3 sequences in the sample, about 20% were seen once. The sample was also linked to a second study, of T cells expressing NK-cell markers. This second study says: Beta-chain profiling covered CD3+CD56+NKG2C+, CD3+CD56+NKG2C- and CD3+CD56-NKG2C+ sorted subsets. With an anti-gamma-delta TCR antibody, sorting in several experiments was kept to alpha-beta TCR T cells.

The sample was CD4+ T cells sorted from blood. The sequence was obtained from a young woman in good health. The chain links TRBV6-2 or TRBV6-3 to TRBJ2-7; maybe TRBD1 (6 bases). The CDR3 DNA reads TGTGCCAGCAGCCCAACTCCCAGGGGACACTACGAGCAGTACTTC. This encodes CASSPTPRGHYEQYF.